This TCR beta chain was sequenced for a study of T cells after yellow fever vaccination. This CDR3 region has 13 residues. Germline-derived CDR1 and CDR2 are MGHDK and SYGVNS. Trimming left V 3 bases short and J 2 bases short, with 5 bases between. TCRdb analysed the 5' RACE reads with MiXCR anew, one entry per CDR3 protein. Altogether about 240,000 distinct CDR3 sequences are present, about 7.1% being singletons, with the ten largest covering approximately 0.85%. The sample consisted of CD4+ T cells sorted from PBMCs, taken 15 days after the yellow fever booster vaccination. V gene TRBV25-1 combines with J gene TRBJ2-1, with D uncertain. The source of this sequence is a man aged 25-45 years who received the YFV17D yellow fever vaccine. The CDR3 DNA reads as TGTGCCAGCAGTGACGGACCCTACAATGAGCAGTTCTTC. Protein sequence: CASSDGPYNEQFF.